These T cell receptor beta chains were read from a single sample in a study of CD4 and CD8 cells across lung adenocarcinoma regions. TCRdb reprocessed the PCR reads with MiXCR, giving one entry per CDR3 protein. The sample has around 25,000 distinct CDR3 sequences; almost 50% are singletons. The sequenced material came from CD8+ T cells from the center of a lung tumor. Receptors were obtained from a male donor with lung adenocarcinoma. The CD4 and CD8 labels of this study may be unreliable. Both conserved end residues are part of each CDR3. D genes are given only for firm matches. Part of the rows lack a size; the others show once, few, many or a class for expanded clones.

abundance	v_gene	j_gene	d_gene	CDR3aa	CDR3nt
medium-sized	TRBV10-1	TRBJ2-1	TRBD2	CASSDGGSGRVHEQFF	TGCGCCAGCAGTGATGGTGGTAGCGGGAGGGTGCATGAGCAGTTCTTC
many	TRBV6-1	TRBJ1-5	-	CASSEYGQRNQPQHF	TGTGCCAGCAGTGAATACGGACAGCGCAATCAGCCCCAGCATTTT
medium-sized	TRBV6-1	TRBJ2-3	-	CASKEQFSTDTQYF	TGTGCCAGCAAAGAACAGTTTAGCACAGATACGCAGTATTTT
many	TRBV10-2	TRBJ2-7	-	CASSRGQPSTYEQYF	TGCGCCAGCAGTAGGGGCCAACCCTCTACCTACGAGCAGTACTTC
-	TRBV10-2	TRBJ2-2	TRBD2	CASTLAGGTGALFF	TGCGCCAGCACACTAGCGGGAGGGACAGGGGCGCTGTTTTTT
-	TRBV6-2/TRBV6-3	TRBJ1-1	-	CASSIGGGTEAFF	TGTGCCAGCTCCATCGGGGGAGGCACTGAAGCTTTCTTT
-	TRBV4-1	TRBJ1-3	-	CASSPGYSGNTIYF	TGCGCCAGCAGCCCAGGGTATTCTGGAAACACCATATATTTT
-	TRBV6-1	TRBJ2-6	-	CASGEAGAGVQETQYF	TGTGCCAGCGGGGAAGCCGGGGCCGGTGTCCAGGAGACGCAGTATTTC
medium-sized	TRBV7-2	TRBJ2-1	TRBD2	CASSLGTSLYNEQFF	TGTGCCAGCAGCTTAGGGACTAGCCTCTACAATGAGCAGTTCTTC
-	TRBV10-2	TRBJ2-4	-	CASSDPGLGGRNIQYF	TGCGCCAGCAGTGACCCGGGGCTAGGAGGCAGAAACATTCAGTACTTC
-	TRBV4-1	TRBJ2-2	-	CASSQTTLNTGELFF	TGCGCCAGCAGCCAAACTACCCTGAACACCGGGGAGCTGTTTTTT
-	TRBV11-3	TRBJ2-7	-	CASSLTTTYEQYF	TGTGCCAGCAGCTTAACGACTACCTACGAGCAGTACTTC
-	TRBV14	TRBJ2-3	-	CASGGDGGPGTDTQYF	TGTGCCAGCGGCGGAGATGGGGGCCCTGGCACAGATACGCAGTACTTT
-	TRBV6-1	TRBJ2-7	-	CASSERHDMGEQYF	TGTGCCAGCAGTGAACGGCATGACATGGGGGAGCAGTACTTC
-	TRBV10-2	TRBJ2-4	-	CGVTERGRKDTQYF	TGCGGCGTCACTGAGCGAGGGCGCAAAGACACGCAGTACTTC
-	TRBV6-2/TRBV6-3	TRBJ2-7	-	CASSYSHYEQYF	TGTGCCAGCAGTTACAGCCACTACGAGCAGTACTTC
-	TRBV10-3	TRBJ2-4	-	CASRALSGPWAKNTQYF	TGTGCCTCCAGGGCTTTATCCGGGCCGTGGGCCAAAAACACTCAGTATTTC
-	TRBV10-3	TRBJ2-3	-	CAISEGLGAKDTQYF	TGTGCCATCAGTGAGGGACTGGGGGCAAAAGATACGCAGTATTTC
-	TRBV6-8	TRBJ2-3	-	CASAYFAGGDQDTQYF	TGTGCCAGCGCTTATTTCGCTGGCGGTGACCAAGATACCCAGTATTTT
few	TRBV6-1	TRBJ1-6	-	CASRTSSNSPLHF	TGTGCCAGCAGAACAAGTAGTAATTCACCCCTCCACTTT
-	TRBV25-1	TRBJ2-5	TRBD2	CASRERGPHDQETQYF	TGTGCCAGCAGGGAGCGGGGTCCCCACGACCAAGAGACCCAGTACTTC
-	TRBV6-1	TRBJ2-3	-	CAGRGAGDQDTQYF	TGTGCGGGCAGAGGGGCGGGTGACCAAGATACGCAGTACTTT
-	TRBV20-1	TRBJ2-1	-	CSARTYRDPRGGEQFF	TGCAGTGCTAGGACCTATAGGGACCCCAGGGGGGGTGAGCAGTTCTTC
few	TRBV27	TRBJ2-2	-	CASSQQRATNTGELFF	TGTGCCAGCAGTCAACAGCGGGCTACGAACACCGGGGAGCTGTTTTTT
-	TRBV6-1	TRBJ2-2	-	CAGCASYGELFF	TGTGCCGGCTGTGCGTCCTACGGGGAGCTGTTTTTT
-	TRBV10-3	TRBJ2-4	-	CGAGVGGGDTETQYF	TGTGGCGCGGGTGTCGGGGGAGGGGACACAGAGACTCAGTACTTC
few	TRBV3-1	TRBJ2-5	-	CASSQGRTQYF	TGTGCCAGCAGCCAAGGTCGGACCCAGTACTTC